The 32 T cell receptor beta chains below were found in one sample sequenced in a study of radiotherapy plus CTLA-4 blockade in lung cancer. TCRdb keeps only in-frame clones here, not all; method: immunoSEQ multiplex PCR. The sample has 70,000 to 95,000 clones, about four fifths seen once. This specimen consisted of peripheral blood, obtained from a patient treated with radiotherapy plus ipilimumab. These receptors all stem from a human donor with non-small cell lung cancer that progressed on radiotherapy plus ipilimumab.

The V call is TRBV28, the J call TRBJ1-3; D unclear. CDR1 is MDHEN, CDR2 SYDVKM, per germline. Trimming took off 4 bases at V and 4 bases at J, with 8 bases between the two ends. The CDR3 extends over 13 amino acids. CDR3 DNA: TGTGCCAGCAGTTCGTCAGGCGGAAACACCATATATTTT. This codes for CASSSSGGNTIYF. The full variable domain, its missing parts supplied by reference TRBV28 and TRBJ1-3, is DVKVTQSSRYLVKRTGEKVFLECVQDMDHENMFWYRQDPGLGLRLIYFSYDVKMKEKGDIPEGYSVSREKKERFSLILESASTNQTSMYLCASSSSGGNTIYFGEGSWLTVV.

The chain uses TRBV27 and TRBJ1-4; 9 bases match TRBD1. The CDR3 length is 15 residues. Looked up from germline, CDR1 is MNHEY and CDR2 is SMNVEV (reference sequence). The V and J ends lost 6 bases and 7 bases, in that order; junction bases with no gene match: 9. The CDR3 reads CASRLQQGASEKLFF. Written as DNA, the CDR3 is TGTGCCAGCAGACTTCAACAGGGGGCCAGTGAAAAACTGTTTTTT.

The count of this clone is one. The V and J genes are TRBV5-4 and TRBJ1-3, with 7 nucleotides matching TRBD1. Per the germline V gene, CDR1 is SGHNT and CDR2 is YYREEE (reference sequence). V lost 5 bases and J lost 2; bases outside the gene matches: 4. The CDR3 consists of 14 residues. CDR3 nucleotide sequence: TGTGCCAGCAGACCCGACAGGGCTGGAAACACCATATATTTT. Translating gives CASRPDRAGNTIYF.

The chain links TRBV5-1 to TRBJ2-3, with D tentatively TRBD1 or TRBD2 (5 bases each). The germline gives CDR1 SGHRS, CDR2 YFSETQ. This CDR3 comprises 15 residues. Trimming removed 1 base at V and 1 base at J, with 10 bases between. As DNA, the CDR3 is TGCGCCAGCAGCTTGTCAGTGGGGGGCACAGATACGCAGTATTTT. Protein: CASSLSVGGTDTQYF.

The genes are TRBV2 and TRBJ2-1; 9 bases match TRBD1. CDR3 length: 12 amino acids. Germline V gene lookup returns CDR1 SNHLY and CDR2 FYNNEI. V shed 8 bases and J 7 bases; nucleotides not matched to a gene: 3. CDR3 sequence (DNA): TGTGCCAGCCACGGACAGGGGAATGAGCAGTTCTTC. It codes for CASHGQGNEQFF.

This sequence joins TRBV4-2 and TRBJ1-1; D remains unclear. The germline V and J ends were trimmed by 5 bases and 6 bases, with 16 bases remaining between them. CDR1 is LGHNA and CDR2 is YNFKEQ in the germline V gene. CDR3 size: 14 residues. CDR3 residues: CASSSRANGPEAFF. The CDR3 nucleotides read TGTGCCAGCAGCTCGAGGGCAAATGGTCCTGAAGCTTTCTTT.

J is TRBJ2-7 and V is TRBV20-1; unclear D gene. The CDR3 has 11 residues. CDR1 is DFQATT and CDR2 is SNEGSKA in the germline V gene (reference sequence). V lost 6 bases to trimming and J lost 2 bases, with 8 bases between them. CDR3: CSATPAYEQYF. The CDR3 bases are TGCAGTGCAACCCCCGCCTACGAGCAGTACTTC.

The chain combines TRBV28 with TRBJ1-2; D perhaps matches TRBD1 (5 bases). V lost 6 bases and J lost 8, with 13 bases in between. Germline lookup yields CDR1 MDHEN and CDR2 SYDVKM. The CDR3 has 12 residues. The CDR3 coding sequence is TGTGCCAGCAGGTCCGGGACCCCCGGCTACACCTTC. Protein: CASRSGTPGYTF.

The chain is built from TRBV19 and TRBJ1-3; the match to TRBD1 covers 8 bases. The CDR3 totals 14 residues. The V and J ends lost 7 bases and 4 bases, in that order; junction bases with no gene match: 6. Looked up from germline, CDR1 is LNHDA and CDR2 is SQIVND (reference sequence). CDR3 loop: CASTVTGVGNTIYF. In DNA, the CDR3 is TGTGCCAGTACCGTGACAGGGGTCGGAAACACCATATATTTT.

The J gene is TRBJ1-5, the V gene TRBV19; possibly TRBD1 for D (5 bases). V lost 0 bases and J lost 2, with 8 bases in between. Germline V gene sequence: CDR1 LNHDA, CDR2 SQIVND (reference sequence). The CDR3 has 15 amino acids. CDR3 in DNA: TGTGCCAGTAGTATAGATCAGGGACGCAATCAGCCCCAGCATTTT. This encodes CASSIDQGRNQPQHF.

The chain carries TRBV9 and TRBJ2-4, with D possibly being TRBD1 or TRBD2 (5 bases each). Trimming shortened V by 4 bases and J by 5 bases, and 10 bases separated the two germline ends. Per germline, CDR1 SGDLS and CDR2 YYNGEE. There are 13 residues in the CDR3. CDR3 residues: CASSPGTENIQYF. CDR3 nucleotides: TGTGCCAGCAGCCCCGGGACGGAAAACATTCAGTACTTC.

The V gene is TRBV9, the J gene TRBJ1-1; no clear D. The CDR3 loop spans 10 amino acids. Germline V gene sequence: CDR1 SGDLS, CDR2 YYNGEE. V was clipped by 9 bases and J by 3 bases, with 6 bases between them. The CDR3, as DNA: TGTGCCATCGGGGACACTGAAGCTTTCTTT. Translated, it gives CAIGDTEAFF.

This sequence joins TRBV7-9 and TRBJ2-5, with 13 bases matching TRBD2. CDR1 and CDR2 from the germline V gene are SEHNR and FQNEAQ (reference sequence). The CDR3 spans 16 residues. J was trimmed by 3 bases and V by 7 bases; bases with no gene match: 8. CDR3 sequence reads: CASTLRTSGGEETQYF. The DNA of the CDR3 is TGTGCCAGCACCCTCAGGACTAGCGGGGGAGAAGAGACCCAGTACTTC.

This rearrangement joins TRBV18 to TRBJ1-5; maybe TRBD1 (5 bases). V shed 6 bases and J shed 4 bases, with 19 bases lying between them. Germline V gene lookup returns CDR1 KGHSH and CDR2 LQKENI. CDR3 size: 16 residues. The CDR3 nucleotides are TGTGCCAGCTCCCCGTGGACCCTGGGGCCAAATCAGCCCCAGCATTTT. Translated, it gives CASSPWTLGPNQPQHF.

This chain connects TRBV4-1 to TRBJ2-6; D not resolved. Germline V gene sequence: CDR1 MGHRA, CDR2 YSYEKL. The CDR3 runs to 19 residues. Trimming left V 1 base short and J 0 bases short, with 16 bases between. For the CDR3, the DNA is TGCGCCAGCAGCCAAGGGTTGTTGCGCTCTGCCTCTGGGGCCAACGTCCTGACTTTC. Encoded protein: CASSQGLLRSASGANVLTF.

The chain carries TRBV25-1 and TRBJ2-7, with D possibly matching TRBD1 (5 bases). The germline CDR1 and CDR2 sequences are MGHDK and SYGVNS. V was pared by 4 bases and J by 2 bases, with 12 bases between. The CDR3 contains 14 residues. CDR3 DNA: TGTGCCAGCAGTGTGCCAGGGCCGACCTACGAGCAGTACTTC. Its translation is CASSVPGPTYEQYF.

This rearrangement joins TRBV7-2 to TRBJ1-1; D remains ambiguous. The CDR3 is made up of 14 amino acids. V lost 1 base, J lost 0 bases, and 6 bases lay in between. Germline CDR1 SGHTA, CDR2 FQGNSA. The CDR3 sequence: CASSLVSMNTEAFF. The CDR3 DNA reads TGTGCCAGCAGCTTAGTCAGCATGAACACTGAAGCTTTCTTT.

V gene TRBV4-2 combines with J gene TRBJ1-6; 8 positions agree with TRBD1. The CDR3 has 16 residues. The V segment lost 4 bases and the J segment 6 bases; nucleotides outside the gene matches: 8. CDR1 and CDR2 from the germline V gene are LGHNA and YNFKEQ. Here the CDR3 DNA reads TGTGCCAGCAGCCCGCAGGGGGCTGCGGGTAATTCACCCCTCCACTTT. This encodes CASSPQGAAGNSPLHF.

This chain uses TRBV6-1 with TRBJ2-3; either TRBD1 or TRBD2 may supply D (5 bases each). From germline, CDR1 is MNHNS and CDR2 SASEGT. CDR3 size: 15 residues. Trimming cost V 2 bases and J 2 bases, with 11 bases left between them. The CDR3 loop is CASSELGVSTDTQYF. As DNA, the CDR3 is TGTGCCAGCAGTGAATTGGGGGTTTCCACAGATACGCAGTATTTT.

The chain carries TRBV7-8 and TRBJ1-1, with a possible D match to TRBD1 (6 bases). Germline CDR1 SGHVS, CDR2 FQNEAQ. The V end lost 3 bases, the J end lost 7 bases, and 21 bases lay between the germline ends. There are 16 residues in the CDR3. CDR3 residues: CASSFTGRPRSGEAFF. In nucleotides, the CDR3 is TGTGCCAGCAGCTTTACAGGGAGGCCTAGGAGCGGTGAAGCTTTCTTT.

The chain employs TRBV7-2 and TRBJ2-1; D is uncertain. The CDR3 is 15 amino acids. The V end was cut by 5 bases, the J end by 2 bases, with 13 bases between. CDR1 and CDR2 from the germline V gene are SGHTA and FQGNSA. The CDR3 region is CASSRLPFAYNEQFF. CDR3 DNA sequence: TGTGCCAGCAGCCGCCTGCCTTTCGCCTACAATGAGCAGTTCTTC.

The J gene is TRBJ2-7, the V gene TRBV29-1, with 7 bases fitting TRBD1. V was clipped by 7 bases and J by 4 bases; unmatched bases: 4. The CDR3 length is 11 residues. Germline CDR1 SQVTM, CDR2 ANQGSEA. CDR3 sequence: CSGGQPYEQYF. Written as DNA, the CDR3 is TGCAGCGGGGGACAGCCTTACGAGCAGTACTTC.

The genes are TRBV18 and TRBJ1-1; D remains ambiguous. CDR3 length: 15 amino acids. Germline CDR1 KGHSH, CDR2 LQKENI. Trimming shortened V by 5 bases and J by 1 base, and 14 bases separated the two germline ends. CDR3 residues: CASSSETDWNTEAFF. The CDR3 DNA is TGTGCCAGCTCATCCGAGACGGATTGGAACACTGAAGCTTTCTTT. The variable domain in full, completed from reference TRBV18 and TRBJ1-1, reads NAGVMQNPRHLVRRRGQEARLRCSPMKGHSHVYWYRQLPEEGLKFMVYLQKENIIDESGMPKERFSAEFPKEGPSILRIQQVVRGDSAAYFCASSSETDWNTEAFFGQGTRLTVV.

The chain employs TRBV6-1 and TRBJ1-3; no firm D call. Germline CDR1 and CDR2: MNHNS and SASEGT. V was clipped by 6 bases and J by 1 base, with 10 bases between them. The CDR3 sequence is 14 residues long. CDR3 DNA: TGTGCCAGCAGGTTAGCGGGTTCTGGAAACACCATATATTTT. It yields the protein CASRLAGSGNTIYF.

The chain uses TRBV7-3 and TRBJ1-2; D uncertain. The CDR3 consists of 17 residues. The germline V gene has CDR1 SGHTA and CDR2 FQGTGA. Trimming left V 0 bases short and J 4 bases short, with 18 bases between. The CDR3: CASSLTAREGGLYGYTF. CDR3 nucleotide sequence: TGTGCCAGCAGCTTAACGGCGCGCGAGGGTGGCCTCTATGGCTACACCTTC.

This chain connects TRBV5-1 to TRBJ1-1; D might be TRBD1 (5 bases). The CDR3 has 13 residues. The V end lost 5 bases, the J end lost 1 base, and 9 bases lay between the germline ends. The V gene's germline CDR1 is SGHRS and CDR2 YFSETQ. The CDR3 is CASRGDGNTEAFF. Written as DNA, the CDR3 is TGCGCCAGCAGAGGGGACGGGAACACTGAAGCTTTCTTT.

The DNA of the CDR3 is TGTGCCTGGGGAGCCGGGACTCAAAATTCACCCCTCCACTTT. It yields the protein CAWGAGTQNSPLHF. The V gene is TRBV30, the J gene TRBJ1-6, with D possibly matching TRBD1 (5 bases). The length of the CDR3 is 14 residues. Trimming took off 5 bases at V and 7 bases at J, with 15 bases between the two ends. Germline V gene lookup returns CDR1 GTSNPN and CDR2 SVGIG (reference sequence).

The chain uses TRBV6-6 and TRBJ1-5; no clear D gene. This CDR3 spans 16 amino acids. CDR1 and CDR2 (germline): MNHNY, SVGAGI (reference sequence). Deletions cut 2 bases from V and 1 base from J, with 12 bases between. For the CDR3, the DNA is TGTGCCAGCAGTTACAGATGGGCGGAAAGCAATCAGCCCCAGCATTTT. Protein: CASSYRWAESNQPQHF.

The chain couples TRBV5-1 to TRBJ2-3; possible D gene TRBD2, 6 bases. The germline V gene has CDR1 SGHRS and CDR2 YFSETQ. Trimming took 7 bases from V and 1 from J, leaving 16 bases between them. The CDR3 has 15 residues. CDR3 nucleotides: TGCGCCAGCGGCGGGACTCCGAGGGGCACAGATACGCAGTATTTT. It translates to CASGGTPRGTDTQYF.

The chain joins TRBV27 to TRBJ1-6, with D perhaps matching TRBD1 (6 bases). V shed 6 bases and J shed 6 bases, with 18 bases lying between them. Germline-derived CDR1 and CDR2 are MNHEY and SMNVEV (reference sequence). CDR3 size: 16 residues. This chain's CDR3 is CASRPYPTGINSPLHF. In nucleotides, the CDR3 is TGTGCCAGCAGGCCTTACCCGACAGGCATTAATTCACCCCTCCACTTT.

The CDR3 protein is CASSLRRQGAGDTQYF. CDR3 nucleotides: TGTGCCAGCAGCCTCAGGAGGCAGGGCGCCGGAGATACGCAGTATTTT. The rearrangement uses TRBV5-4 and TRBJ2-3, with D possibly being TRBD1 or TRBD2 (5 bases each). Trimming left V 4 bases short and J 5 bases short, with 20 bases between. CDR3 length: 16 amino acids. CDR1 and CDR2 from the germline V gene are SGHNT and YYREEE (reference sequence).

The V call is TRBV2, the J call TRBJ2-1; the D gene could be TRBD1 or TRBD2 (5 bases each). Germline V CDR1 and CDR2: SNHLY, FYNNEI. Trimming removed 6 bases from V and 10 bases from J, with 16 bases in between. The CDR3 has 13 amino acids. CDR3 region: CASRIGTPREQFF. CDR3 in DNA: TGTGCCAGCAGAATCGGGACCCCCCGGGAGCAGTTCTTC.